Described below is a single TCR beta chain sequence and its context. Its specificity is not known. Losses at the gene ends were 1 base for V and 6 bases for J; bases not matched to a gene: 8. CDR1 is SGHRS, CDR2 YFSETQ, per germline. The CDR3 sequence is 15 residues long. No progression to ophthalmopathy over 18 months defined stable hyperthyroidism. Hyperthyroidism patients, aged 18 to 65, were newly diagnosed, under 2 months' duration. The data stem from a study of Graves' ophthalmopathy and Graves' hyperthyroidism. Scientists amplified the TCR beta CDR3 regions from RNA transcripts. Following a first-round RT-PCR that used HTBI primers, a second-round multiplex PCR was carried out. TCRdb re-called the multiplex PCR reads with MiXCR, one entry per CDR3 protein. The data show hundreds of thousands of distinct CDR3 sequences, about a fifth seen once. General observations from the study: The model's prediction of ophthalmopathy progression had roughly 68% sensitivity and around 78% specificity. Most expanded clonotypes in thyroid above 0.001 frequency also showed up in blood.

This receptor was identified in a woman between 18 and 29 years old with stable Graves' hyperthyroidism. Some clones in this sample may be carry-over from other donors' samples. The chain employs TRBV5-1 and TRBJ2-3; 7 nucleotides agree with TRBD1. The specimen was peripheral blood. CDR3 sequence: CASSLTGAATDTQYF. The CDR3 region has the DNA TGCGCCAGCAGCTTGACAGGGGCAGCTACGGATACGCAGTATTTT.